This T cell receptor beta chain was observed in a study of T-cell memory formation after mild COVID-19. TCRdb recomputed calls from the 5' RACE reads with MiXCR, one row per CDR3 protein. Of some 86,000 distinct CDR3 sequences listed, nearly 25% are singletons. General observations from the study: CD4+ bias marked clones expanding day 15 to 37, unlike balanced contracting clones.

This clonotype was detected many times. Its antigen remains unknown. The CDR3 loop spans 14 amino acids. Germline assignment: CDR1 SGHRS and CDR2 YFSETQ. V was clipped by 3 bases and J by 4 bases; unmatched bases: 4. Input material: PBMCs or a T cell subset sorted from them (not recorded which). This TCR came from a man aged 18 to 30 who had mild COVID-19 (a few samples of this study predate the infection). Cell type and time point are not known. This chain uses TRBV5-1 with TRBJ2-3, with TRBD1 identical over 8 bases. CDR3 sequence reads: CASSSAGGADTQYF. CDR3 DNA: TGCGCCAGCAGCTCGGCAGGGGGCGCAGATACGCAGTATTTT.